What follows is one T cell receptor beta chain and its context. The data were taken from a study of T cell changes during pregnancy in multiple sclerosis. The assay was immunoSEQ multiplex PCR, and TCRdb's table has in-frame clones only and misses some. The sample contains under 80,000 clones, approximately 90% of which appear only once. Trimming stripped 7 bases from V and 6 bases from J, with 9 bases between. This CDR3 spans 10 amino acids. Germline CDR1 and CDR2: DFQATT and SNEGSKA (reference sequence). This specimen consisted of peripheral blood, obtained in the second trimester of pregnancy. The clonotype was recovered from a female donor with multiple sclerosis, enrolled in a pregnancy study. V gene TRBV20-1 combines with J gene TRBJ1-2; D remains ambiguous. The CDR3 reads CSVRGNGYTF. In nucleotides, the CDR3 is TGCAGTGTCAGAGGGAATGGCTACACCTTC.